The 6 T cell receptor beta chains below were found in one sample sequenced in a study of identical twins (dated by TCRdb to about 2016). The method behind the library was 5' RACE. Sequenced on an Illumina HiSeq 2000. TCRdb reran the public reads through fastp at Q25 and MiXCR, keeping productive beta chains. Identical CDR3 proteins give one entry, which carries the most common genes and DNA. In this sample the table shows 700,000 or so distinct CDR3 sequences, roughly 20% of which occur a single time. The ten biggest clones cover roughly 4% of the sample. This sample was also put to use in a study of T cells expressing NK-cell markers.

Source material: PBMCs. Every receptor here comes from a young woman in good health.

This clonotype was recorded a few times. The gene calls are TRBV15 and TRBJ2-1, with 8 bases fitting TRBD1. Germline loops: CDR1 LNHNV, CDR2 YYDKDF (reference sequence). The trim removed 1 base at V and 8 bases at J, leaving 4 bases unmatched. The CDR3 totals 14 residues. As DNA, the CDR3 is TGTGCCACCAGCAGAGGTTCGACAGGGGATGAGCAGTTCTTC. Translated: CATSRGSTGDEQFF.

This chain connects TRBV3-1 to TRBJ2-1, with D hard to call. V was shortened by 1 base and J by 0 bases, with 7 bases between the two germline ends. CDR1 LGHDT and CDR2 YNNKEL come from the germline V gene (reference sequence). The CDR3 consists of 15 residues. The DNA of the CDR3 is TGTGCCAGCAGCCAAGCTCAAGCCTCCTACAATGAGCAGTTCTTC. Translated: CASSQAQASYNEQFF.

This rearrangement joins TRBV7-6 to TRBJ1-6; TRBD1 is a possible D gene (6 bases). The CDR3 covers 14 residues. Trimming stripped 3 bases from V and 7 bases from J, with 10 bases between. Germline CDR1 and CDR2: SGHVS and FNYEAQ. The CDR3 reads CASSLTGTNSPLHF. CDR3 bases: TGTGCCAGCAGCTTGACCGGGACAAATTCACCCCTCCACTTT.

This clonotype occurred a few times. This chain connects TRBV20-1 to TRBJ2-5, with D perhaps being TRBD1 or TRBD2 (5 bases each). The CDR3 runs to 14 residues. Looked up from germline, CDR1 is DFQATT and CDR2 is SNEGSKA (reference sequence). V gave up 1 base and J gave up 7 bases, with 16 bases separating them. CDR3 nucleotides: TGCAGTGCTAGAGCCGGGCCAGGTGGGACGACCCAGTACTTC. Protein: CSARAGPGGTTQYF.

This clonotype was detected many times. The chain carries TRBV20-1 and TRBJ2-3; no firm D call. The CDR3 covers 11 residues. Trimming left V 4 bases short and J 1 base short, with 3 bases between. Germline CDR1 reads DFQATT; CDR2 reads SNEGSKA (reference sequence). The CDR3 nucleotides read TGCAGTGCTACCCGCACAGATACGCAGTATTTT. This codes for CSATRTDTQYF.

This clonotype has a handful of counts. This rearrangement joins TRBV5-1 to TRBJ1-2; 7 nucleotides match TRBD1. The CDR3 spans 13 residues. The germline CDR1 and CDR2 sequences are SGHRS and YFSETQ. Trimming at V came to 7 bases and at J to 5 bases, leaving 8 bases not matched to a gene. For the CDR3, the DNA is TGCGCCAGCGCCGCGACAGGGCGGTATGGCTACACCTTC. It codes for CASAATGRYGYTF.